The rows below give T cell receptor beta chains drawn from one sample of a study of shared clonotypes between healthy human individuals. Here immunoSEQ multiplex PCR was the method, and the copy in TCRdb shows in-frame clones only, minus some. Among about 300,000 clones listed, around 72% were seen once. What was sequenced was memory CD4+ T cells sorted from blood. The receptors shown here come from a man between 25 and 39 years old in good health. Both conserved end residues are part of each CDR3. Each record gives: CDR3 DNA, CDR3 protein, J gene, clone size, V gene, D gene. D genes are given only for firm matches. Some rows mark clone size as missing; the rest say once, few, many or name a class of expanded clone.

cdr3_nt: TGCGCCAGCAGCCAAGAGGGGCTAGCGGGAGGGCCATTTGGGGCCAACGTCCTGACTTTC
cdr3_aa: CASSQEGLAGGPFGANVLTF
j_call: TRBJ2-6
clone_size: .
v_call: TRBV4-1
d_call: TRBD2

cdr3_nt: TGTGCTAGCAGCCTCACTAGCGCACAAGAGACCCAGTACTTC
cdr3_aa: CASSLTSAQETQYF
j_call: TRBJ2-5
clone_size: .
v_call: TRBV7-7
d_call: TRBD2

cdr3_nt: TGTGCCAGCAGCTTCGCGACTAGCGGGAGGGCCTTTCTTCACAATGAGCAGTTCTTC
cdr3_aa: CASSFATSGRAFLHNEQFF
j_call: TRBJ2-1
clone_size: .
v_call: TRBV5-4
d_call: TRBD2

cdr3_nt: TGTGCCAGCACCATCTACGAGCAGTACTTC
cdr3_aa: CASTIYEQYF
j_call: TRBJ2-7
clone_size: .
v_call: TRBV5-8
d_call: .

cdr3_nt: TGTGCCAGCAGGCCTCACGGGACAGGAGATGGCTACACCTTC
cdr3_aa: CASRPHGTGDGYTF
j_call: TRBJ1-2
clone_size: few
v_call: TRBV5-4
d_call: TRBD1

cdr3_nt: TGTGCCAGCTCACCTGGACAGGGTATTACCGGGGAGCTGTTTTTT
cdr3_aa: CASSPGQGITGELFF
j_call: TRBJ2-2
clone_size: few
v_call: TRBV18
d_call: TRBD1

cdr3_nt: TGTGCCAGCAGTGAGAGCAGGGGTGGCAATCAGCCCCAGCATTTT
cdr3_aa: CASSESRGGNQPQHF
j_call: TRBJ1-5
clone_size: .
v_call: TRBV2
d_call: .

cdr3_nt: TGCAGCGTGGCTTCGGGGGTTGGATCCTACGAGCAGTACTTC
cdr3_aa: CSVASGVGSYEQYF
j_call: TRBJ2-7
clone_size: .
v_call: TRBV29-1
d_call: .

cdr3_nt: TGTGCCAGCAGCTTGGGGGGTCGGAGTCAGCCCCAGCATTTT
cdr3_aa: CASSLGGRSQPQHF
j_call: TRBJ1-5
clone_size: .
v_call: TRBV7-8
d_call: .

cdr3_nt: TGTGCCAGCGGGCGGGAACAAGAGACCCAGTACTTC
cdr3_aa: CASGREQETQYF
j_call: TRBJ2-5
clone_size: .
v_call: TRBV2
d_call: .

cdr3_nt: TGTGCCAGCAGTTTAAAAGGGGGACAGTTTGAAGCTTTCTTT
cdr3_aa: CASSLKGGQFEAFF
j_call: TRBJ1-1
clone_size: .
v_call: TRBV27
d_call: TRBD1

cdr3_nt: TGTGCCAGCTCACCACGGGCAGGGAGGCTCAAGGAGACCCAGTACTTC
cdr3_aa: CASSPRAGRLKETQYF
j_call: TRBJ2-5
clone_size: .
v_call: TRBV18
d_call: .

cdr3_nt: TGTGCCAGTAGTGAGGCAGCACCGGGCTCTGGGGCCAACGTCCTGACTTTC
cdr3_aa: CASSEAAPGSGANVLTF
j_call: TRBJ2-6
clone_size: few
v_call: TRBV19
d_call: .

cdr3_nt: TGTGCCAGCAGCTCGCTAGGAGTTTACGAGCAGTACTTC
cdr3_aa: CASSSLGVYEQYF
j_call: TRBJ2-7
clone_size: .
v_call: TRBV5-4
d_call: .

cdr3_nt: TGTGCCAGCAGTCCCACTAGGGTCTCCTACAATGAGCAGTTCTTC
cdr3_aa: CASSPTRVSYNEQFF
j_call: TRBJ2-1
clone_size: many
v_call: TRBV6-6
d_call: .

cdr3_nt: TGTGCCAGCAGATTGGAAGGGAACAATCAGCCCCAGCATTTT
cdr3_aa: CASRLEGNNQPQHF
j_call: TRBJ1-5
clone_size: .
v_call: TRBV2
d_call: .

cdr3_nt: TGTGCCAGCAGCCCTCAGGGTTCCAATGAGCAGTTCTTC
cdr3_aa: CASSPQGSNEQFF
j_call: TRBJ2-1
clone_size: .
v_call: TRBV9
d_call: .

cdr3_nt: TGTGCCAGCGGTATAACAACAGGGACCGGGGAGCTGTTTTTT
cdr3_aa: CASGITTGTGELFF
j_call: TRBJ2-2
clone_size: .
v_call: TRBV5-5
d_call: .

cdr3_nt: TGCAGCGTTAGTCGGGAGGGCCTTTTGGAGACCCAGTACTTC
cdr3_aa: CSVSREGLLETQYF
j_call: TRBJ2-5
clone_size: .
v_call: TRBV29-1
d_call: TRBD2

cdr3_nt: TGTGCCAGCGGAACTAGCGGGAGGATACAAGAGACCCAGTACTTC
cdr3_aa: CASGTSGRIQETQYF
j_call: TRBJ2-5
clone_size: .
v_call: TRBV7-8
d_call: TRBD2

cdr3_nt: TGCGCCAGCAACCGAGACAGGGGGCGATCGGGCACCGGGGAGCTGTTTTTT
cdr3_aa: CASNRDRGRSGTGELFF
j_call: TRBJ2-2
clone_size: .
v_call: TRBV10-2
d_call: TRBD1

cdr3_nt: TGCAGCGTTACAGGGGGCACTGGGGCCAACGTCCTGACTTTC
cdr3_aa: CSVTGGTGANVLTF
j_call: TRBJ2-6
clone_size: .
v_call: TRBV29-1
d_call: TRBD1

cdr3_nt: TGCAGCGCCGCCCCGGGTTACACTGAAGCTTTCTTT
cdr3_aa: CSAAPGYTEAFF
j_call: TRBJ1-1
clone_size: few
v_call: TRBV29-1
d_call: .

cdr3_nt: TGTGCCAGCAGCCAAGAATTGGTTAGGGGACACGAGCAGTACTTC
cdr3_aa: CASSQELVRGHEQYF
j_call: TRBJ2-7
clone_size: few
v_call: TRBV14
d_call: .

cdr3_nt: TGTGCCAGTAGTACTCGAGGGCTAGCGGGAAGGGACAATGAGCAGTTCTTC
cdr3_aa: CASSTRGLAGRDNEQFF
j_call: TRBJ2-1
clone_size: .
v_call: TRBV19
d_call: TRBD2

cdr3_nt: TGCAGCGTTGGGGCAGCTAATCAGCCCCAGCATTTT
cdr3_aa: CSVGAANQPQHF
j_call: TRBJ1-5
clone_size: .
v_call: TRBV29-1
d_call: .

cdr3_nt: TGTGCCAGCAGCCTGACAGGGGTGGACTACGAGCAGTACTTC
cdr3_aa: CASSLTGVDYEQYF
j_call: TRBJ2-7
clone_size: many
v_call: TRBV7-9
d_call: TRBD1

cdr3_nt: TGTGCCAGCAGAAGGCAACAGGTCTACGAGCAGTACTTC
cdr3_aa: CASRRQQVYEQYF
j_call: TRBJ2-7
clone_size: .
v_call: TRBV28
d_call: .

cdr3_nt: TGTGCCAGCAGCTACCTGACTAGTTTCACAGATACGCAGTATTTT
cdr3_aa: CASSYLTSFTDTQYF
j_call: TRBJ2-3
clone_size: .
v_call: TRBV7-2
d_call: .

cdr3_nt: TGTGCCAGCAGCTTATTGACAGGAACTACCGGGGAGCTGTTTTTT
cdr3_aa: CASSLLTGTTGELFF
j_call: TRBJ2-2
clone_size: .
v_call: TRBV7-9
d_call: .

cdr3_nt: TGTGCCACCAGCAGACATCGATTCCGGGACCAAGACTACGAGCAGTACTTC
cdr3_aa: CATSRHRFRDQDYEQYF
j_call: TRBJ2-7
clone_size: .
v_call: TRBV15
d_call: .

cdr3_nt: TGTGCCAGCAGCCCTCTCGAACGGGGTGGCAATGAGCAGTTCTTC
cdr3_aa: CASSPLERGGNEQFF
j_call: TRBJ2-1
clone_size: .
v_call: TRBV16
d_call: .

cdr3_nt: TGTGCCAGTAGTATAGAGGGGATAGCGGGATCTGGAGAGACCCAGTACTTC
cdr3_aa: CASSIEGIAGSGETQYF
j_call: TRBJ2-5
clone_size: .
v_call: TRBV19
d_call: TRBD2

cdr3_nt: TGTGCCAGCAGTTTCCGGGGCGCACGCTACGAGCAGTACTTC
cdr3_aa: CASSFRGARYEQYF
j_call: TRBJ2-7
clone_size: .
v_call: TRBV27
d_call: .

cdr3_nt: TGTGCCAGCAGCTTAGAAGGATTTGGTCAGCCCCAGCATTTT
cdr3_aa: CASSLEGFGQPQHF
j_call: TRBJ1-5
clone_size: .
v_call: TRBV7-2
d_call: .

cdr3_nt: TGTGCCAGCAGCTCCCAACAGGGTGCACACGAGCAGTACTTC
cdr3_aa: CASSSQQGAHEQYF
j_call: TRBJ2-7
clone_size: .
v_call: TRBV5-4
d_call: .

cdr3_nt: TGTGCCAGCAGCTTAGCGCGGACTAGCGGGAATGAGCAGTTCTTC
cdr3_aa: CASSLARTSGNEQFF
j_call: TRBJ2-1
clone_size: .
v_call: TRBV7-6
d_call: TRBD2

cdr3_nt: TGTGCCAGCAGCTTAACGGGGGTGGGAGGGGAGCTGTTTTTT
cdr3_aa: CASSLTGVGGELFF
j_call: TRBJ2-2
clone_size: .
v_call: TRBV11-2
d_call: .

cdr3_nt: TGTGCCAGCAGCTTCAGCCCAGATACGCAGTATTTT
cdr3_aa: CASSFSPDTQYF
j_call: TRBJ2-3
clone_size: .
v_call: TRBV2
d_call: .

cdr3_nt: TGTGCCAGCAGCCCAGGGACAACTCCCGGGCAGTACTTC
cdr3_aa: CASSPGTTPGQYF
j_call: TRBJ2-7
clone_size: .
v_call: TRBV5-8
d_call: .

cdr3_nt: TGTGCCAGCAGGCGGGGGACAGGGGGCGATCGCATGAACACTGAAGCTTTCTTT
cdr3_aa: CASRRGTGGDRMNTEAFF
j_call: TRBJ1-1
clone_size: .
v_call: TRBV7-9
d_call: TRBD1

cdr3_nt: TGTGCCAGCAGCCGATTATTTGGGACTGAAGCTTTCTTT
cdr3_aa: CASSRLFGTEAFF
j_call: TRBJ1-1
clone_size: .
v_call: TRBV28
d_call: .

cdr3_nt: TGTGCCAGCAGCCAGCGGGACAGGGGCACAGATACGCAGTATTTT
cdr3_aa: CASSQRDRGTDTQYF
j_call: TRBJ2-3
clone_size: .
v_call: TRBV21-1
d_call: .

cdr3_nt: TGTGCCAGCAGCGTTTTAGCGGGAGGTCGAGATACGCAGTATTTT
cdr3_aa: CASSVLAGGRDTQYF
j_call: TRBJ2-3
clone_size: .
v_call: TRBV9
d_call: TRBD2

cdr3_nt: TGTGCCAGCAGTCATTCCATATACGAGCAGTACTTC
cdr3_aa: CASSHSIYEQYF
j_call: TRBJ2-7
clone_size: .
v_call: TRBV11-1
d_call: .

cdr3_nt: TGTGCCAGCTCACCACGGGGGGGAGAGACCCAGTACTTC
cdr3_aa: CASSPRGGETQYF
j_call: TRBJ2-5
clone_size: .
v_call: TRBV18
d_call: TRBD2

cdr3_nt: TGTGCCAGCAGCGTAAGGCCCTCGAGCTCCTACAATGAGCAGTTCTTC
cdr3_aa: CASSVRPSSSYNEQFF
j_call: TRBJ2-1
clone_size: .
v_call: TRBV9
d_call: .

cdr3_nt: TGCAGCGTCGAACCGACAGGGTTGAACACCGGGGAGCTGTTTTTT
cdr3_aa: CSVEPTGLNTGELFF
j_call: TRBJ2-2
clone_size: .
v_call: TRBV29-1
d_call: TRBD1

cdr3_nt: TGTGCCATCAGTGAGTCGGGACAGGGGGAGTCTGAAGCTTTCTTT
cdr3_aa: CAISESGQGESEAFF
j_call: TRBJ1-1
clone_size: .
v_call: TRBV10-3
d_call: TRBD1

cdr3_nt: TGTGCCATCAGTGACAGGGAGGGTGAAAAACTGTTTTTT
cdr3_aa: CAISDREGEKLFF
j_call: TRBJ1-4
clone_size: .
v_call: TRBV10-3
d_call: .

cdr3_nt: TGTGCCAGCAGTACGAGCTCACACACAGATACGCAGTATTTT
cdr3_aa: CASSTSSHTDTQYF
j_call: TRBJ2-3
clone_size: .
v_call: TRBV11-3
d_call: .

cdr3_nt: TGTGCCAGTAGTACGGGACTAGCGCATCAAGAGACCCAGTACTTC
cdr3_aa: CASSTGLAHQETQYF
j_call: TRBJ2-5
clone_size: .
v_call: TRBV19
d_call: TRBD2

cdr3_nt: TGTGCCAGCAGTGGAGCGGGAGGCAGCGGGAGTGAGCAGTTCTTC
cdr3_aa: CASSGAGGSGSEQFF
j_call: TRBJ2-1
clone_size: .
v_call: TRBV6-6
d_call: TRBD2